This T cell receptor beta chain was obtained from a study of early T cells in non-severe SARS-CoV-2 infection (dated by TCRdb to the early 2020s). Regarding the research as a whole: Because TCR sequencing relied on bulk RNA taken from unsorted whole blood, pairing of alpha and beta chains was not possible.

Regarding this clonotype: Its antigen is not yet known. Base qualities were left out, and no much larger clone turns up one base away.

Set within a cohort of healthcare workers in London, UK, this nested case-control study involved weekly PCR testing of nasopharyngeal swabs along with blood sampling. Between 23 and 31 March 2020, the week of the UK lockdown, healthcare workers were enrolled and then followed up weekly for as long as 16 weeks. Sequences SEHNR (CDR1) and FQNEAQ (CDR2) are obtained from the germline V gene (reference sequence). The V end loses 7 bases and the J end loses 2 bases, and a stretch of 12 bases separates them. The CDR3 has 14 amino acids, counting the end cysteine and phenylalanine. Only CDR3 DNA remains: 42 bases, in frame from the first base. General study outcomes and caveats: VDJdb matching was skewed toward anti-spike CD8 responses and likely underestimated virus-specific expansions, missing private and CD4 specificities.

Libraries came from 5' RACE. Sequencer: NextSeq 500. To correct for sequencing error and PCR bias, the TCR library protocol tagged individual cDNA molecules with unique molecular identifiers. Sequencing covered both TCR alpha and beta chains, and within each sample the abundances of alpha and beta sequences were tightly co-correlated. For the original study's pipeline: Decombinator V4 was used to perform V gene, J gene and CDR3 annotation of TCR sequences. Expanded TCRs were defined as changing significantly between any two time points under a Poisson model with p below 0.0001. TCR abundances were normalised to the total number of TCRs sequenced in each sample and reported as counts per million. MAIT TCRs were defined by TRAV1-2 paired with TRAJ12, TRAJ20 or TRAJ33, and iNKT TCRs by TRAV10 paired with TRAJ18. VDJdb, accessed 1 November 2021, was searched for CMV, EBV and SARS-CoV-2 annotated TCRs, with TCRs annotated for multiple antigens excluded. The public sequencing data were trimmed at Q25 with fastp and processed into clonotypes with MiXCR by TCRdb, which kept only in-frame beta chains. Each record represents a unique CDR3 protein, reported with the most common genes and DNA among its rows. The V and J calls here are based on TCRdb, not the publication. Counted in this sample were just under 85,000 distinct CDR3 sequences; under 11% of them appeared once. The top ten hold about 8.2% of the sample.

This TCR derives from an adult who was a healthcare worker with PCR-confirmed SARS-CoV-2 infection or an uninfected control (not recorded which). Sample: whole blood, taken at baseline. The rearranged segments are TRBV7-9 and TRBJ2-1; TRBD1 could be the D gene, as 5 bases match. The CDR3 reads CASKGEQTYNEQFF. The DNA reads TGTGCCAGCAAAGGGGAACAAACCTACAATGAGCAGTTCTTC.